This T cell receptor (beta chain) was captured by sequencing in a study of cytomegalovirus exposure and HLA in healthy donors. The CDR3 sequence is 15 residues long. Germline CDR1 is LNHDA and CDR2 is SQIVND (reference sequence). V was pared by 4 bases and J by 2 bases, with 15 bases between. A multiplex PCR was run with 60 Vbeta primers and 13 Jbeta primers. Using immunoSEQ multiplex PCR, the repertoire was profiled, and TCRdb retains in-frame clones only, with some absent. The sample includes 100,000 to 150,000 clones, 80% of them seen just once. Whole-study results and caveats: Some segments of the V type, notably TRBV6-2 and TRBV6-3, were excluded as indistinguishable. What a later analysis reportedly showed was that an Asian-associated ancestry cluster had fewer N-insertions than the approximately 700-donor mean. With later analysis, a missense DCLRE1C variant became linked to TCR beta V- and J-gene trimming. Beyond CMV serostatus, there was no information to go on about immune exposure.

This clone was seen a single time. The target antigen is unknown. This TCR came from a man in his thirties or forties in good health and CMV-seropositive. The sample consisted of PBMCs. This chain joins TRBV19 and TRBJ2-7; D is perhaps TRBD1 (5 bases). The DNA for the CDR3 is TGTGCCAGTAGTACCGCCAGGGAACTCACCTACGAGCAGTACTTC. Encoded protein: CASSTARELTYEQYF.